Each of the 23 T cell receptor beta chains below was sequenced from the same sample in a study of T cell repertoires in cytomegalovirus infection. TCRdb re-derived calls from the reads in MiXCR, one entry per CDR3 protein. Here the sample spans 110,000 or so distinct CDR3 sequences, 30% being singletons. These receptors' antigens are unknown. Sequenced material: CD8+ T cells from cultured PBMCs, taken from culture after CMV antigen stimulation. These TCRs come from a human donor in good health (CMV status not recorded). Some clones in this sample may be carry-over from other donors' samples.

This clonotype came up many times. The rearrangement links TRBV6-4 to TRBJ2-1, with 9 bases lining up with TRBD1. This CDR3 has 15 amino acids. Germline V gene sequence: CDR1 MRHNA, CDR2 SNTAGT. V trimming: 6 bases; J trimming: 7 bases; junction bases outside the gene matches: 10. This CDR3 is CASSDTGTGFNEQFF. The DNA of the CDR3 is TGTGCCAGCAGCGATACCGGGACAGGGTTTAATGAGCAGTTCTTC.

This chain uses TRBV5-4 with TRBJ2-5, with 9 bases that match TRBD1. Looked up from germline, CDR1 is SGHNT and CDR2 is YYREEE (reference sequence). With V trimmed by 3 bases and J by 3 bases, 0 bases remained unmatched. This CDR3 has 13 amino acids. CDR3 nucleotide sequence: TGTGCCAGCAGCTGGACAGGGGAAGAGACCCAGTACTTC. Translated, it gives CASSWTGEETQYF.

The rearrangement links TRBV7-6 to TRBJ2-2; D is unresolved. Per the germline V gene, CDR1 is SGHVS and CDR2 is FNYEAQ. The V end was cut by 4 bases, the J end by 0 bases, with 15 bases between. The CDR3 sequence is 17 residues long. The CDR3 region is CASSWTVTGANTGELFF. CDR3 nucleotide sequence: TGTGCCAGCAGCTGGACCGTGACGGGCGCGAACACCGGGGAGCTGTTTTTT.

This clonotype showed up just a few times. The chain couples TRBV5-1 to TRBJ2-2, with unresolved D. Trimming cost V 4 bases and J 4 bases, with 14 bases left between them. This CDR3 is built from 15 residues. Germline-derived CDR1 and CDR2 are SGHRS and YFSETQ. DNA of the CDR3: TGCGCCAGCAGCCCAACTTACAGAGGCACCGGGGAGCTGTTTTTT. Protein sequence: CASSPTYRGTGELFF. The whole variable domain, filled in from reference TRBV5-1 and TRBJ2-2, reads KAGVTQTPRYLIKTRGQQVTLSCSPISGHRSVSWYQQTPGQGLQFLFEYFSETQRNKGNFPGRFSGRQFSNSRSEMNVSTLELGDSALYLCASSPTYRGTGELFFGEGSRLTVL.

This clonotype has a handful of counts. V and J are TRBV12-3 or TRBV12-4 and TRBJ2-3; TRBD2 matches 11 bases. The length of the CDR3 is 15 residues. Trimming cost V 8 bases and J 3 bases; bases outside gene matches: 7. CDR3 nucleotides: TGTGCCAGCGCCCGACTAGCGGGGAGGACAGATACGCAGTATTTT. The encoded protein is CASARLAGRTDTQYF.

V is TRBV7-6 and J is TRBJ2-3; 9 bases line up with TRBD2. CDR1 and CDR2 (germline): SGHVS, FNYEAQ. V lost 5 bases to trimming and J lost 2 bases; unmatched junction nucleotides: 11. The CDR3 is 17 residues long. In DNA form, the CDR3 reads TGTGCCAGCAGCCCAGCCCTAGCGGGGAGCGACACAGATACGCAGTATTTT. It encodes CASSPALAGSDTDTQYF.

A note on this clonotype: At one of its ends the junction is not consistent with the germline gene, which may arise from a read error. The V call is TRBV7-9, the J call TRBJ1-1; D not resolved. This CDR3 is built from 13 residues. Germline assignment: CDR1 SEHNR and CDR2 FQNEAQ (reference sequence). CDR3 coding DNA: TGTGCCAGCACCTTAGGATCCGACATGGAAGCTTTCTTT. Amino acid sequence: CASTLGSDMEAFF.

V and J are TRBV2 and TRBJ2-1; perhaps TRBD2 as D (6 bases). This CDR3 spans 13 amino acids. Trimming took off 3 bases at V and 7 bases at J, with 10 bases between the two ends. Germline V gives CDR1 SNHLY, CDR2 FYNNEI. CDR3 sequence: CASSEAGINEQFF. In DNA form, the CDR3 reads TGTGCCAGCAGTGAGGCGGGGATTAATGAGCAGTTCTTC.

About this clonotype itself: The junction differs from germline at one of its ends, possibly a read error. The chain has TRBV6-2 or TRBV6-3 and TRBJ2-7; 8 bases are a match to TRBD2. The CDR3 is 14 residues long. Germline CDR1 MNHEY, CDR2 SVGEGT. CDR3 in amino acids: CASREGLGTYELYF. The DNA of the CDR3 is TGTGCCAGCAGGGAGGGACTAGGGACCTACGAGCTGTACTTC.

CDR3 nucleotides: TGTGCCAGCAGCTTTCTCTGGCGGGAACTAATTCAGTACTTC. This translates into CASSFLWRELIQYF. V is TRBV5-8 and J is TRBJ2-4; possibly TRBD2 for D (6 bases). Germline CDR1 SGHTS, CDR2 YDEGEE. CDR3 size: 14 residues. Trimming cost V 2 bases and J 10 bases, with 16 bases left between them.

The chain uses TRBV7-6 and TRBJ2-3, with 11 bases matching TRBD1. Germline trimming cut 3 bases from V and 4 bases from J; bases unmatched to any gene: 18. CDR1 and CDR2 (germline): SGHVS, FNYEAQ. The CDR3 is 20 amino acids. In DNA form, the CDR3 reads TGTGCCAGCAGCTTTTTAGGGACAGGGGGACATTCCCCGAGCCCAGATACGCAGTATTTT. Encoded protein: CASSFLGTGGHSPSPDTQYF.

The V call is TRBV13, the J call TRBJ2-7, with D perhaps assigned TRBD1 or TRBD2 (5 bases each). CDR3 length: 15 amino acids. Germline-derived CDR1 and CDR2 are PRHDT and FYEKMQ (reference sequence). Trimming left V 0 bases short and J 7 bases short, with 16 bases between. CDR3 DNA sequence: TGTGCCAGCAGCTTAGGCGGGGTTGAGGGGACGGAGCAGTACTTC. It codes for CASSLGGVEGTEQYF.

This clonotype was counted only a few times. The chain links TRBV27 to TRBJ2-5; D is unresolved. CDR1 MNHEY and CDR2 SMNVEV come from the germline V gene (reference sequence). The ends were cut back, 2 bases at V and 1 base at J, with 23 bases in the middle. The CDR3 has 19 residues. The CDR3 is CASSLKGYSIRRRQETQYF. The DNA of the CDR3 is TGTGCCAGCAGTTTAAAAGGATATTCCATCCGTAGGCGCCAAGAGACCCAGTACTTC.

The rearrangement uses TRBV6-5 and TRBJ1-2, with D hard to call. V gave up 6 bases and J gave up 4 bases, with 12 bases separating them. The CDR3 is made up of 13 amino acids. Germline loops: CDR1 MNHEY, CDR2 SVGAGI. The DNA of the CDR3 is TGTGCCAGCAGCGAGAGACTTGTCTATGGCTACACCTTC. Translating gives CASSERLVYGYTF.

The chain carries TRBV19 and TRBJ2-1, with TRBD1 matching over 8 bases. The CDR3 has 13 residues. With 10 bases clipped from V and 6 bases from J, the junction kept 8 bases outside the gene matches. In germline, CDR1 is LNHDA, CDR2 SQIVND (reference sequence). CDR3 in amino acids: CATQTQGANEQFF. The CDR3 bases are TGTGCCACCCAGACGCAGGGGGCCAATGAGCAGTTCTTC.

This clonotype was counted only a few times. The CDR3 nucleotides read TGTGCCAGCAGCTTAGCTGAGGGCCCCTATGGCTACACCTTC. Translation gives CASSLAEGPYGYTF. The chain recombines TRBV7-6 with TRBJ1-2; the D is unclear. Per germline, CDR1 SGHVS and CDR2 FNYEAQ. The germline V and J ends were trimmed by 0 bases and 4 bases, with 9 bases remaining between them. The length of the CDR3 is 14 residues.

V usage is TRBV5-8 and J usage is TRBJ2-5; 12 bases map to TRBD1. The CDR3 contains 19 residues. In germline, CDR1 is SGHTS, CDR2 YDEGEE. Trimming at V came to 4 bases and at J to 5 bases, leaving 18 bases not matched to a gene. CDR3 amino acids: CASSALPGQGAPEGETQYF. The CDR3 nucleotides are TGTGCCAGCAGCGCCCTCCCGGGACAGGGGGCTCCAGAGGGCGAGACCCAGTACTTC.

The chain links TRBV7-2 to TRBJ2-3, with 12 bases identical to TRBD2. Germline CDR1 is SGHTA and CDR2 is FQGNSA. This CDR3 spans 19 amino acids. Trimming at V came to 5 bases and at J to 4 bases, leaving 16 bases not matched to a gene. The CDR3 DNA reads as TGTGCCAGCAGCCACCGACTAGCGGGGGCCCGTGGAGCCGCAGATACGCAGTATTTT. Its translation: CASSHRLAGARGAADTQYF.

CDR3 DNA: TGTGCCAGCAGCTTGGGGGGGGGGGCGCAGAACACTGAAGCTTTCTTT. Protein product: CASSLGGGAQNTEAFF. The V and J genes are TRBV5-6 and TRBJ1-1; possibly TRBD1 for D (6 bases). The CDR3 extends over 16 amino acids. Germline loops: CDR1 SGHDT, CDR2 YYEEEE. V lost 0 bases to trimming and J lost 1 base, with 13 bases between them.

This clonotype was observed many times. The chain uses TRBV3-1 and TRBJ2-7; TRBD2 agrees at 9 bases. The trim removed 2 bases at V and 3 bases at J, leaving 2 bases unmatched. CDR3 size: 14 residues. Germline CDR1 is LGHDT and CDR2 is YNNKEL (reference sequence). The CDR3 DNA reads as TGTGCCAGCAGCCAACTAGCGGGGAGCTACGAGCAGTACTTC. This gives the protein CASSQLAGSYEQYF.

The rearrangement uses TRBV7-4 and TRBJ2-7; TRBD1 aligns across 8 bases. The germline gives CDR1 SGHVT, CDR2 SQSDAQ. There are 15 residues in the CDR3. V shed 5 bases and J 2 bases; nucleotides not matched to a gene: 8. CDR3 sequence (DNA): TGTGCCAGCAGCGCACCGGGACAGGTACCCTACGAGCAGTACTTC. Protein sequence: CASSAPGQVPYEQYF.

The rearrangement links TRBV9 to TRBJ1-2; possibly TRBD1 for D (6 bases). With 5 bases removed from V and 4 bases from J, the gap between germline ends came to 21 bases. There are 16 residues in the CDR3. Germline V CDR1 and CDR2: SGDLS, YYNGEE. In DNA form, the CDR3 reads TGTGCCAGCAGGGAACAGGGCCTGAGTCCCTTCTATGGCTACACCTTC. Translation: CASREQGLSPFYGYTF.

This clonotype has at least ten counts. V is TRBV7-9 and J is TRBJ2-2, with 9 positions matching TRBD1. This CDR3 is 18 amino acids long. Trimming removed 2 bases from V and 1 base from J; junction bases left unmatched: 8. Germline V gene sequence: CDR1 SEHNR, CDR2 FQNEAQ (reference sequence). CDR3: CASSLLSRDRVNTGELFF. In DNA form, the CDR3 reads TGTGCCAGCAGCTTACTTTCCCGGGACAGGGTGAACACCGGGGAGCTGTTTTTT.